These 22 T cell receptor beta chains were sequenced from one sample in a study of cytomegalovirus exposure and HLA in healthy donors. The method was immunoSEQ multiplex PCR; TCRdb's version includes in-frame clones alone and lacks a portion of them. Among about 84,000 clones, around 90% were seen once, and the ten largest hold approximately 2.2%. The sequencing sample was made of PBMCs. Receptor source: a man aged 25-40 years in good health and CMV-seronegative.

J is TRBJ2-7 and V is TRBV30; 9 nucleotides agree with TRBD2. This CDR3 has 18 amino acids. Germline-derived CDR1 and CDR2 are GTSNPN and SVGIG (reference sequence). The trim removed 0 bases at V and 5 bases at J, leaving 17 bases unmatched. This CDR3 reads CAWSVRYSGSNQSNEQYF. DNA of the CDR3: TGTGCCTGGAGTGTACGGTATAGCGGGAGTAATCAATCCAACGAGCAGTACTTC. The full variable domain, its missing parts supplied by reference TRBV30 and TRBJ2-7, is SQTIHQWPATLVQPVGSPLSLECTVEGTSNPNLYWYRQAAGRGLQLLFYSVGIGQISSEVPQNLSASRPQDRQFILSSKKLLLSDSGFYLCAWSVRYSGSNQSNEQYFGPGTRLTVT.

This chain joins TRBV5-4 and TRBJ2-5; 7 bases are shared with TRBD1. The CDR3 spans 17 residues. After removal of 1 base from V and 3 bases from J, the junction contained 12 bases not matched to a gene. CDR1 and CDR2 (germline): SGHNT, YYREEE (reference sequence). The DNA of the CDR3 is TGTGCCAGCAGCTTGCGTCCGACAGGGCTGGAGGAAGAGACCCAGTACTTC. Protein: CASSLRPTGLEEETQYF.

CDR3 loop: CASSTGTGVSRRETQYF. The CDR3 DNA sequence: TGTGCCAGTAGCACCGGGACAGGGGTGTCGAGGCGGGAGACCCAGTACTTC. This sequence joins TRBV19 and TRBJ2-5, with 10 positions matching TRBD1. This CDR3 has 17 amino acids. CDR1 LNHDA and CDR2 SQIVND come from the germline V gene (reference sequence). V was pared by 6 bases and J by 5 bases, with 15 bases of the junction left unmatched.

The V call is TRBV7-2, the J call TRBJ2-1, with a possible D match to TRBD2 (5 bases). CDR3 size: 19 residues. Per the germline V gene, CDR1 is SGHTA and CDR2 is FQGNSA. V was trimmed by 1 base and J by 5 bases, leaving 24 bases between them. Written as DNA, the CDR3 is TGTGCCAGCAGCTTAGTTGGGATTGTCTCTTACCGGGGTAACAATGAGCAGTTCTTC. Translating it yields CASSLVGIVSYRGNNEQFF.

The chain has TRBV6-1 and TRBJ1-4; TRBD1 agrees at 7 bases. The germline CDR1 and CDR2 sequences are MNHNS and SASEGT. The length of the CDR3 is 14 residues. Unmatched junction bases numbered 6, after V lost 6 bases and J lost 5 bases. DNA of the CDR3: TGTGCCAGCAGCGTCGGGACAGCGAATGAAAAACTGTTTTTT. This gives the protein CASSVGTANEKLFF.

V gene TRBV9 combines with J gene TRBJ1-6, with 8 positions matching TRBD1. This CDR3 region has 16 residues. Trimming took 3 bases from V and 6 from J; bases not matched to a gene: 8. The germline CDR1 and CDR2 sequences are SGDLS and YYNGEE. CDR3 nucleotides: TGTGCCAGCAGCGAAGGAGAGACAGGGGTTAATTCACCCCTCCACTTT. Translation: CASSEGETGVNSPLHF.

The CDR3 loop is CASSVGQGVNTEAFF. In nucleotides, the CDR3 is TGTGCCAGCAGCGTAGGACAGGGGGTGAACACTGAAGCTTTCTTT. The genes are TRBV7-9 and TRBJ1-1; 10 bases are shared with TRBD1. The CDR3 contains 15 residues. The V gene's germline CDR1 is SEHNR and CDR2 FQNEAQ (reference sequence). The junction had 3 bases not matched to a gene; V was cut back by 5 bases and J by 0 bases.

This clone was observed a single time. The chain has TRBV28 and TRBJ2-5; the match to TRBD1 covers 7 bases. The CDR3 has 15 residues. Germline V gene data show CDR1 as MDHEN and CDR2 as SYDVKM. Trimming removed 6 bases from V and 1 base from J; junction bases left unmatched: 8. CDR3 DNA sequence: TGTGCCAGCAGAAAACTCGACAGGGCCCAAGAGACCCAGTACTTC. Its protein product is CASRKLDRAQETQYF.

CDR3 nucleotides: TGTGCCAGCAACCCGGCGGACAGGGAATTGGGATATGGCTACACCTTC. This encodes CASNPADRELGYGYTF. J is TRBJ1-2 and V is TRBV6-6, with 8 nucleotides matching TRBD1. Germline CDR1 is MNHNY and CDR2 is SVGAGI (reference sequence). Trimming removed 7 bases from V and 5 bases from J; junction bases left unmatched: 15. This CDR3 has 16 residues.

The count of this clone is one. The chain couples TRBV4-1 to TRBJ2-7; 11 bases match TRBD2. The junction had 5 bases not matched to a gene; V was cut back by 4 bases and J by 3 bases. The germline CDR1 and CDR2 sequences are MGHRA and YSYEKL. The CDR3 is 15 residues long. Here the CDR3 DNA reads TGCGCCAGCAGCCCGCTAGCGGGAGGCCTCTACGAGCAGTACTTC. Protein sequence: CASSPLAGGLYEQYF.

The CDR3 is CASSYDRVETQYF. Written as DNA, the CDR3 is TGTGCCAGCAGTTATGACAGAGTGGAGACCCAGTACTTC. The chain carries TRBV28 and TRBJ2-5, with a weak D call TRBD1 (5 bases). Germline V gives CDR1 MDHEN, CDR2 SYDVKM. This CDR3 is 13 amino acids long. V was pared by 4 bases and J by 5 bases, with 11 bases between.

Concerning this clone: Because the CDR3's place on the DNA is in doubt, the DNA is left out and the CDR3 is given as listed by TCRdb. The chain has TRBV28 and TRBJ2-3; TRBD2, the table's D call, was not compared with the DNA. The CDR3 totals 17 residues, both ends included. Per the germline V gene, CDR1 is MDHEN and CDR2 is SYDVKM. The CDR3 sequence is CASSSSGLAGILNTQYF.

The rearrangement links TRBV5-5 to TRBJ1-5; weak D call: TRBD1 (5 bases). The CDR3 sequence is 14 residues long. Trimming took off 1 base at V and 7 bases at J, with 12 bases between the two ends. The germline V gene has CDR1 SGHKS and CDR2 YYEKEE (reference sequence). CDR3 nucleotides: TGTGCCAGCAGCTTGTTCCAGGGTCTCCAGCCCCAGCATTTT. The encoded protein is CASSLFQGLQPQHF.

V gene TRBV9 combines with J gene TRBJ1-6; unclear D gene. V was trimmed by 0 bases and J by 14 bases, leaving 9 bases between them. This CDR3 region has 12 residues. Germline V gene sequence: CDR1 SGDLS, CDR2 YYNGEE. The DNA of the CDR3 is TGTGCCAGCAGCGTAGGGGGAGTCTCCCTCCACTTT. Its translation is CASSVGGVSLHF.

This clone has only one observation. The chain has TRBV6-1 and TRBJ2-7, with D possibly being TRBD2 (5 bases). There are 14 residues in the CDR3. Germline CDR1 reads MNHNS; CDR2 reads SASEGT. The CDR3 nucleotides are TGTGCGACTAAGCGAGAACATACGGCCAGCGAGCAGTACTTC. Residues: CATKREHTASEQYF.

This chain's CDR3 is CASRGQGAIGYGYTF. The CDR3 DNA follows: TGTGCCAGCAGGGGACAGGGGGCCATCGGGTATGGCTACACCTTC. The rearrangement links TRBV6-6 to TRBJ1-2, with 12 bases aligning to TRBD1. This CDR3 is 15 amino acids long. Trimming took 6 bases from V and 5 from J; bases not matched to a gene: 7. Germline assignment: CDR1 MNHNY and CDR2 SVGAGI (reference sequence).

The chain recombines TRBV28 with TRBJ1-1; 7 bases are shared with TRBD1. Germline V gene lookup returns CDR1 MDHEN and CDR2 SYDVKM. V trimming: 3 bases; J trimming: 8 bases; junction bases outside the gene matches: 9. CDR3 length: 14 residues. CDR3 sequence reads: CASSFQIRGIEAFF. DNA for the CDR3: TGTGCCAGCAGTTTCCAAATCAGGGGGATCGAAGCTTTCTTT.

The table lists this clone with a count of one. This chain links TRBV5-3 with TRBJ2-3; 9 nucleotides line up with TRBD2. TRBV5-3 is placed among ORFs of uncertain function. The CDR3 totals 16 residues. V shed 1 base and J 2 bases; nucleotides not matched to a gene: 5. The CDR3 DNA reads TGTGCCAGAAGCTTGACCGAGCGGGAGGCCACAGATACGCAGTATTTT. It translates to CARSLTEREATDTQYF.

In this sample, this clone turned up once. The chain has TRBV7-8 and TRBJ1-4, with D maybe TRBD1 (5 bases). The CDR3 has 15 amino acids. CDR1 is SGHVS and CDR2 is FQNEAQ in the germline V gene. The V gene lost 3 bases and the J gene lost 3 bases, with 11 bases spanning the gap. The CDR3 loop reads CASSLKGLSNEKLFF. The CDR3 DNA reads as TGTGCCAGCAGCTTGAAGGGGCTCTCTAATGAAAAACTGTTTTTT.

This clone showed up just a few times. The chain joins TRBV5-5 to TRBJ1-6; the D is unclear. Germline-derived CDR1 and CDR2 are SGHKS and YYEKEE (reference sequence). The CDR3 totals 13 residues. With 4 bases removed from V and 7 bases from J, the gap between germline ends came to 9 bases. The DNA for the CDR3 is TGTGCCAGCAGCCTGGGAGAGAATTCACCCCTCCACTTT. Translating gives CASSLGENSPLHF.

CDR3 sequence (DNA): TGTGCCAGCAGCCAAGAGTCGAGCTCCTACAATGAGCAGTTCTTC. Translated: CASSQESSSYNEQFF. The chain links TRBV14 to TRBJ2-1, with D unresolved. CDR1 is SGHDN, CDR2 FVKESK, per germline. The V end lost 0 bases, the J end lost 0 bases, and 6 bases lay between the germline ends. This CDR3 is 15 amino acids long.

The sample holds one count of this clone. This chain links TRBV11-2 with TRBJ2-2, with D possibly matching TRBD1 (5 bases). Germline CDR1 is SGHAT and CDR2 is FQNNGV. This CDR3 comprises 16 residues. V lost 2 bases to trimming and J lost 0 bases, with 10 bases between them. CDR3 coding DNA: TGTGCCAGCAGCTTAAGGGGCAACCCGAACACCGGGGAGCTGTTTTTT. Amino acid sequence: CASSLRGNPNTGELFF.